This note documents a single T cell receptor (beta chain) sequence. No antigen is known for it. The source of the sample is a study of cytomegalovirus exposure and HLA in healthy donors. About the study: Earlier, 95 million to 130 million unique TCR beta sequences were recovered from about 200 million T cells by an analysis. An early data release held 75 million to 100 million unique TCRs from HLA-typed donors. Study results and caveats: There were a few CMV-associated chains whose specificity for CMV antigens was confirmed in vitro.

The CDR3 loop spans 15 amino acids. Germline CDR1 is SNHLY and CDR2 is FYNNEI. V was clipped by 1 base and J by 5 bases; unmatched bases: 5. PCR involved 60 Vbeta and 13 Jbeta primers. TCRdb's table, derived via immunoSEQ multiplex PCR, lists solely in-frame clones and lacks some. The repertoire holds about 100,000 clones, with over 75% as singletons. V and J are TRBV2 and TRBJ2-5, with TRBD1 identical over 9 bases. The receptor was derived from a man aged 60 to 69 in good health and CMV-seropositive. Sequenced: PBMCs. Written as DNA, the CDR3 is TGTGCCAGCAGTGAAGGGTACAGGGGGCGGGAGACCCAGTACTTC. This sequence encodes CASSEGYRGRETQYF.